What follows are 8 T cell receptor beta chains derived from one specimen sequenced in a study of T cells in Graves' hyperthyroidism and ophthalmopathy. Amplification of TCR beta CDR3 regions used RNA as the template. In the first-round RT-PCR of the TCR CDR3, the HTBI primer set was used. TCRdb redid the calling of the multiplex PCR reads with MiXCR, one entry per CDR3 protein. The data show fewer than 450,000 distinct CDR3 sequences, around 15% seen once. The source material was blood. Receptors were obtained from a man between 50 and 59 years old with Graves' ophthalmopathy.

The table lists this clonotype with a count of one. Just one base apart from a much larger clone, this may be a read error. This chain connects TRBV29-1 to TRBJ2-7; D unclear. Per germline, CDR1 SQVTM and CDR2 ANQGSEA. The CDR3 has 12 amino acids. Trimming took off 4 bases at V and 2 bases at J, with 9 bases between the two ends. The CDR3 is CSVADGTYEQYF. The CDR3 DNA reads TGCAGCGTTGCGGACGGAACCTACGAGCAGTACTTC.

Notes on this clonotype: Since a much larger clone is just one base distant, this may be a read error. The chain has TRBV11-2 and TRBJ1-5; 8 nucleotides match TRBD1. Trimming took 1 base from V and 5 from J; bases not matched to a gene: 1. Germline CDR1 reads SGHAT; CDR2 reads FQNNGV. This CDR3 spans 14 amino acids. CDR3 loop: CASSLAGQDQPQHF. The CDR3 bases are TGTGCCAGCAGCTTAGCGGGACAGGATCAGCCCCAGCATTTT.

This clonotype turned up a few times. As DNA, the CDR3 is TGCGCCAGCAGCCCGGGACTAGCGGGAGCAAACTACGAGCAGTACTTC. This gives the protein CASSPGLAGANYEQYF. This chain connects TRBV5-1 to TRBJ2-7; TRBD2 matches 14 bases. Germline CDR1 and CDR2: SGHRS and YFSETQ. This CDR3 comprises 16 residues. Trimming took 4 bases from V and 3 from J; bases not matched to a gene: 6.

The CDR3 bases are TGTGCCAGCAGTTCTCTAGCGGAGACCCCTTGGGAAAATGAGCAGTTCTTC. Protein product: CASSSLAETPWENEQFF. The rearrangement joins TRBV28 to TRBJ2-1; 7 positions agree with TRBD2. The CDR3 runs to 17 residues. Looked up from germline, CDR1 is MDHEN and CDR2 is SYDVKM. With V trimmed by 4 bases and J by 7 bases, 16 bases remained unmatched.

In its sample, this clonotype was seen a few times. This chain's CDR3 is CASSSRTYTDTQYF. Written as DNA, the CDR3 is TGTGCCAGCAGTTCCCGGACCTACACAGATACGCAGTATTTT. The genes are TRBV28 and TRBJ2-3, with D unclear. This CDR3 has 14 amino acids. V lost 4 bases to trimming and J lost 2 bases, with 10 bases between them. Germline CDR1 is MDHEN and CDR2 is SYDVKM. Based on the CDR3 plus reference TRBV28 and TRBJ2-3, the full variable domain is DVKVTQSSRYLVKRTGEKVFLECVQDMDHENMFWYRQDPGLGLRLIYFSYDVKMKEKGDIPEGYSVSREKKERFSLILESASTNQTSMYLCASSSRTYTDTQYFGPGTRLTVL.

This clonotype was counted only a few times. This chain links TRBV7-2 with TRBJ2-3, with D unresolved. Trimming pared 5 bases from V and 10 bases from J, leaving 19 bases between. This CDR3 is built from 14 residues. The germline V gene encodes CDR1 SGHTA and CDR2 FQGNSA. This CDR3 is CASSPNKLGQPQYF. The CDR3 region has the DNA TGTGCCAGCAGCCCCAACAAGCTGGGTCAGCCGCAGTATTTT.

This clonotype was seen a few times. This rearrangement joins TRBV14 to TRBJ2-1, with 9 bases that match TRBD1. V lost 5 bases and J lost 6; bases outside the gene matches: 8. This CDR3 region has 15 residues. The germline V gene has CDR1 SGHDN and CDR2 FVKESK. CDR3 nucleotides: TGTGCCAGCAGCTCCCGGACAGGGGCGGGCAATGAGCAGTTCTTC. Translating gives CASSSRTGAGNEQFF.

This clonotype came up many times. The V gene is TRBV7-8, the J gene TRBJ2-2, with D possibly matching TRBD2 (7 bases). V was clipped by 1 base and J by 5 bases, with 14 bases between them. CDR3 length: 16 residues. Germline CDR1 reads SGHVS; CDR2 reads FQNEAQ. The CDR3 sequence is CASSLVLGGGTGELFF. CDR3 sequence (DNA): TGTGCCAGCAGCTTAGTTCTGGGAGGGGGAACCGGGGAGCTGTTTTTT.